The 13 T cell receptor beta chains below all came from one sample that was sequenced in a study of blood T cells in healthy people across ages. Next came a second PCR, run for roughly 7 to 12 cycles, which used a sample-barcoded 5' primer along with a J-beta primer mix. Via MiXCR, TCRdb re-called the 5' RACE reads, giving one row per CDR3 protein. The table includes nearly 1 million distinct CDR3 sequences, roughly half detected once. Sequenced input: blood. All receptors derive from a woman in her fifties or sixties in good health.

V gene TRBV4-1 combines with J gene TRBJ2-5; the D is unclear. V dropped 8 bases and J dropped 11 bases, with 30 bases sitting between them. This CDR3 spans 16 amino acids. Germline CDR1 and CDR2: MGHRA and YSYEKL. The CDR3 sequence: CASQPILLKTTGPQYF. The CDR3 DNA sequence: TGCGCCAGCCAGCCAATACTACTCAAAACAACCGGACCACAGTACTTC.

This clonotype was detected a few times. The chain links TRBV27 to TRBJ2-7; 7 positions match TRBD2. There are 16 residues in the CDR3. V was clipped by 0 bases and J by 6 bases; unmatched bases: 11. CDR1 is MNHEY and CDR2 is SMNVEV in the germline V gene (reference sequence). DNA for the CDR3: TGTGCCAGCAGTTTATCCTTGACTAGCATGGCTCTCGAGCAGTACTTC. Translation: CASSLSLTSMALEQYF.

For the CDR3, the DNA is TGTGCCAGCAGTTTAGCGGGGAGGATTCAAGAGACCCAGTACTTC. It translates to CASSLAGRIQETQYF. The chain uses TRBV28 and TRBJ2-5; possible D gene TRBD2, 6 bases. Germline CDR1 MDHEN, CDR2 SYDVKM. Between the trimmed V and J ends, which lost 2 bases and 2 bases, there was a span of 12 bases. CDR3 length: 15 amino acids. The full variable domain, with the rest looked up from reference TRBV28 and TRBJ2-5, is DVKVTQSSRYLVKRTGEKVFLECVQDMDHENMFWYRQDPGLGLRLIYFSYDVKMKEKGDIPEGYSVSREKKERFSLILESASTNQTSMYLCASSLAGRIQETQYFGPGTRLLVL.

This clonotype was counted between two and nine times. The rearrangement links TRBV7-9 to TRBJ2-5, with 10 bases aligning to TRBD2. The closer fit of TRBJ2-7 to the DNA end suggests the J call may be wrong. The length of the CDR3 is 16 residues. CDR1 is SEHNR and CDR2 is FQNEAQ in the germline V gene (reference sequence). The CDR3 reads CASSPLSAGGVNEQYF. The CDR3 DNA reads TGTGCCAGCAGCCCTCTCTCAGCGGGAGGGGTAAACGAGCAGTACTTC.

The chain uses TRBV25-1 and TRBJ1-1; 7 bases align to TRBD1. CDR3 length: 12 amino acids. V lost 4 bases to trimming and J lost 10 bases; unmatched junction nucleotides: 6. Germline values: CDR1 MGHDK, CDR2 SYGVNS. CDR3 residues: CASSGDRVGAFF. In nucleotides, the CDR3 is TGTGCCAGCAGTGGCGACAGGGTTGGAGCTTTCTTT. Drawing the rest from reference TRBV25-1 and TRBJ1-1, the complete variable domain is EADIYQTPRYLVIGTGKKITLECSQTMGHDKMYWYQQDPGMELHLIHYSYGVNSTEKGDLSSESTVSRIRTEHFPLTLESARPSHTSQYLCASSGDRVGAFFGQGTRLTVV.

The chain is built from TRBV7-2 and TRBJ2-7; D is possibly TRBD2 (6 bases). CDR3 length: 15 amino acids. V was cut by 6 bases and J by 1 base, with 16 bases left in between. Per germline, CDR1 SGHTA and CDR2 FQGNSA. This CDR3 is CASSQAAGGSYEQYF. The DNA of the CDR3 is TGTGCCAGCAGTCAAGCCGCCGGAGGGTCCTACGAGCAGTACTTC.

The J gene is TRBJ2-2, the V gene TRBV7-2, with 9 bases identical to TRBD2. The CDR3 is 16 amino acids. The germline V gene encodes CDR1 SGHTA and CDR2 FQGNSA. With V trimmed by 5 bases and J by 0 bases, 4 bases remained unmatched. CDR3 in amino acids: CASSPRTSANTGELFF. CDR3 DNA sequence: TGTGCCAGCAGCCCTCGGACTAGCGCGAACACCGGGGAGCTGTTTTTT.

This clonotype has just one count. The CDR3 sequence: CSASSPGGRANEQYF. CDR3 bases: TGCAGTGCTAGCTCTCCTGGCGGGAGGGCCAATGAGCAGTACTTC. The chain has TRBV20-1 and TRBJ2-7; 9 nucleotides align to TRBD2. Per germline, CDR1 DFQATT and CDR2 SNEGSKA (reference sequence). V shed 3 bases, J shed 7 bases, and the junction held 13 bases outside the gene matches. The CDR3 runs 15 residues.

On this clonotype itself: At one end the junction does not follow the germline gene, possibly because of a read error. This rearrangement joins TRBV12-3 or TRBV12-4 to TRBJ1-1; a weak D match, TRBD1 (5 bases). This CDR3 region has 13 residues. The CDR3 region is CASRLGWGNEAFF. The CDR3 DNA is TGTGCCAGCAGGTTAGGTTGGGGGAATGAAGCTTTCTTT.

As to this clonotype: One junction end disagrees with the germline gene, perhaps due to a read error. The chain joins TRBV18 to TRBJ1-6; D gene uncertain. The CDR3 length is 14 residues. Germline loops: CDR1 KGHSH, CDR2 LQKENI. The CDR3 sequence is CASSPLETNSPLHF. CDR3 nucleotides: TGTGCCAGCTCGCCACTGGAGACCAATTCACCCCTCCACTTT.

The table lists this clonotype with a count of one. The genes are TRBV20-1 and TRBJ2-5; weak D call: TRBD2 (5 bases). The CDR3 extends over 15 amino acids. Germline values: CDR1 DFQATT, CDR2 SNEGSKA (reference sequence). Trimming shortened V by 1 base and J by 1 base, and 13 bases separated the two germline ends. This CDR3 is CSARALGAPQETQYF. CDR3 DNA: TGCAGTGCTAGAGCACTAGGAGCCCCCCAAGAGACCCAGTACTTC.

This chain joins TRBV7-9 and TRBJ2-4; D is uncertain. The CDR3 is 14 amino acids. The germline gives CDR1 SEHNR, CDR2 FQNEAQ (reference sequence). The germline V and J ends were trimmed by 4 bases and 1 base, with 8 bases remaining between them. The CDR3 sequence is CASSSTLAKNIQYF. In nucleotides, the CDR3 is TGTGCCAGCAGCTCGACCCTGGCCAAAAACATTCAGTACTTC.

The gene calls are TRBV5-1 and TRBJ2-7; TRBD2 matches 12 bases. Trimming took 4 bases from V and 7 from J; bases not matched to a gene: 12. This CDR3 is 16 amino acids long. CDR1 SGHRS and CDR2 YFSETQ come from the germline V gene. DNA for the CDR3: TGCGCCAGCAGCCCCCTCCCTAGCGGGAGGGTGGAAGAGCAGTACTTC. Translated: CASSPLPSGRVEEQYF.